This T cell receptor (beta chain) was recovered during a study of cytomegalovirus exposure and HLA in healthy donors. The study's findings and limits: The authors confirmed in vitro that a few CMV-associated chains were specific for CMV antigens.

About this clone itself: Its target is not known.

Using immunoSEQ multiplex PCR, the repertoire was profiled, and TCRdb retains in-frame clones only, with some absent. The data show fewer than 90,000 clones, approximately 84% seen once. V lost 4 bases and J 3 bases, leaving 12 bases between the germline ends. There are 14 residues in the CDR3. CDR1 and CDR2 (germline): MNHEY, SVGAGI. The chain recombines TRBV6-5 with TRBJ1-2; no firm D call. The sequenced sample consisted of PBMCs. The sequence came from a woman aged 18-29 years in good health and CMV-seropositive. CDR3 DNA: TGTGCCAGCAGTTCCCTTTTGAGGCACTATGGCTACACCTTC. This translates into CASSSLLRHYGYTF.